These 28 T cell receptor beta chains share one sample of origin, sequenced in a study of cytomegalovirus exposure and HLA in healthy donors. A multiplex PCR was run with 60 Vbeta primers and 13 Jbeta primers. The method was immunoSEQ multiplex PCR; TCRdb's version includes in-frame clones alone and lacks a portion of them. This sample contains 85,000 or so clones. The sequencing sample was made of PBMCs. The receptors stem from a woman between 25 and 40 years old in good health and CMV-seronegative.

The chain joins TRBV5-1 to TRBJ2-5, with 8 bases fitting TRBD2. The CDR3 covers 16 residues. J was trimmed by 1 base and V by 1 base; bases with no gene match: 6. Germline CDR1 is SGHRS and CDR2 is YFSETQ. The CDR3 nucleotides are TGCGCCAGCAGCTTGTTTGGCGGGGGGTCCCAAGAGACCCAGTACTTC. Translation gives CASSLFGGGSQETQYF.

The chain carries TRBV28 and TRBJ2-7; D is unclear. The CDR3 covers 13 residues. With 1 base removed from V and 4 bases from J, the gap between germline ends came to 8 bases. Germline CDR1 reads MDHEN; CDR2 reads SYDVKM. For the CDR3, the DNA is TGTGCCAGCAGTTTATACGACACGTACGAGCAGTACTTC. It is translated as CASSLYDTYEQYF.

The rearrangement joins TRBV2 to TRBJ1-1, with TRBD1 as a possible D gene (6 bases). CDR3 length: 12 residues. Germline V gene lookup returns CDR1 SNHLY and CDR2 FYNNEI. V dropped 6 bases and J dropped 6 bases, with 11 bases sitting between them. In DNA form, the CDR3 reads TGTGCCAGCAGGCAAGGGGGAGCTGAAGCTTTCTTT. This encodes CASRQGGAEAFF.

The chain links TRBV25-1 to TRBJ1-6, with 7 bases lining up with TRBD1. This CDR3 has 18 residues. Germline lookup yields CDR1 MGHDK and CDR2 SYGVNS. J was trimmed by 7 bases and V by 2 bases; bases with no gene match: 14. This CDR3 reads CASSEGGTVSNSNSPLHF. In nucleotides, the CDR3 is TGTGCCAGCAGTGAAGGGGGGACAGTTAGTAATTCAAATTCACCCCTCCACTTT.

CDR3 nucleotide sequence: TGTGCCAGCAGCTTAAGGGGAGGCTATAATTCACCCCTCCACTTT. Protein sequence: CASSLRGGYNSPLHF. This chain connects TRBV5-6 to TRBJ1-6; possible D gene TRBD1, 5 bases. The germline CDR1 and CDR2 sequences are SGHDT and YYEEEE. V shed 2 bases and J shed 3 bases, with 9 bases lying between them. The CDR3 has 15 residues. Using reference TRBV5-6 and TRBJ1-6 for the parts outside the CDR3, the full variable domain is DAGVTQSPTHLIKTRGQQVTLRCSPKSGHDTVSWYQQALGQGPQFIFQYYEEEERQRGNFPDRFSGHQFPNYSSELNVNALLLGDSALYLCASSLRGGYNSPLHFGNGTRLTVT.

The chain carries TRBV2 and TRBJ1-6; unclear D gene. V shed 9 bases and J shed 5 bases, with 11 bases lying between them. There are 13 residues in the CDR3. Germline V lookup: CDR1 SNHLY, CDR2 FYNNEI. The CDR3 spells CARGGRNNSPLHF. The CDR3 DNA is TGTGCCAGGGGCGGGCGAAATAATTCACCCCTCCACTTT.

The rearrangement links TRBV19 to TRBJ1-1, with a tentative D call TRBD1 (6 bases). V was clipped by 8 bases and J by 1 base, with 17 bases between them. CDR1 is LNHDA, CDR2 SQIVND, per germline (reference sequence). This CDR3 is 15 amino acids long. The CDR3 spells CASSTTGISNTEAFF. The CDR3 region has the DNA TGTGCCAGTTCTACAACAGGGATTTCGAACACTGAAGCTTTCTTT.

The chain links TRBV15 to TRBJ1-1; TRBD1 is a possible D gene (5 bases). CDR3 length: 14 residues. V was clipped by 4 bases and J by 7 bases, with 16 bases between them. Germline assignment: CDR1 LNHNV and CDR2 YYDKDF (reference sequence). The CDR3 region is CATSKERGGLEAFF. Written as DNA, the CDR3 is TGTGCCACCAGCAAAGAAAGGGGCGGTCTTGAAGCTTTCTTT.

On this clone: Other nucleotide sequences in the sample specify the same CDR3. J is TRBJ1-1 and V is TRBV5-1, with D perhaps TRBD1 (5 bases). V shed 1 base and J shed 1 base, with 8 bases lying between them. Germline V gene data show CDR1 as SGHRS and CDR2 as YFSETQ. The CDR3 runs to 14 residues. The CDR3 coding sequence is TGCGCCAGCAGCTTGAGGGGTAAGAACACTGAAGCTTTCTTT. This encodes CASSLRGKNTEAFF.

The chain's CDR3 is CASTLSGGQEKLFF. DNA of the CDR3: TGTGCCAGCACTCTAAGCGGCGGGCAGGAAAAACTGTTTTTT. This chain connects TRBV6-1 to TRBJ1-4, with D unclear. The V gene's germline CDR1 is MNHNS and CDR2 SASEGT. The V and J ends lost 7 bases and 8 bases respectively, with 17 bases between them. The CDR3 extends over 14 amino acids.

This chain uses TRBV5-1 with TRBJ2-7, with 8 bases aligning to TRBD2. V dropped 4 bases and J dropped 6; count of bases not matched to a gene: 9. This CDR3 spans 14 amino acids. Germline values: CDR1 SGHRS, CDR2 YFSETQ. The CDR3 spells CASSTGLGLGEQYF. The DNA of the CDR3 is TGCGCCAGCAGCACGGGACTAGGCCTCGGCGAGCAGTACTTC.

V gene TRBV19 combines with J gene TRBJ1-5; 8 nucleotides match TRBD1. Germline trimming cut 8 bases from V and 1 base from J; bases unmatched to any gene: 7. The germline V gene has CDR1 LNHDA and CDR2 SQIVND (reference sequence). This CDR3 is 15 amino acids long. The CDR3 here is CASRYRGSSNQPQHF. CDR3 in DNA: TGTGCCAGTCGTTACAGGGGGTCCAGCAATCAGCCCCAGCATTTT.

The chain employs TRBV4-2 and TRBJ2-7; possibly TRBD2 for D (5 bases). This CDR3 has 13 residues. The V and J ends lost 3 bases and 3 bases respectively, with 9 bases between them. Germline CDR1 and CDR2: LGHNA and YNFKEQ. Here the CDR3 DNA reads TGTGCCAGCAGCCAGGACTTAAACTACGAGCAGTACTTC. This codes for CASSQDLNYEQYF.

The chain is built from TRBV19 and TRBJ1-1; D perhaps matches TRBD1 (5 bases). This CDR3 has 15 residues. The V gene's germline CDR1 is LNHDA and CDR2 SQIVND (reference sequence). The germline V and J ends were trimmed by 3 bases and 4 bases, with 15 bases remaining between them. The CDR3 sequence is CASSMNRRVGTEAFF. DNA of the CDR3: TGTGCCAGTAGTATGAACAGGAGGGTTGGCACTGAAGCTTTCTTT.

This sequence joins TRBV18 and TRBJ1-1, with D possibly being TRBD1 (6 bases). Germline V gene lookup returns CDR1 KGHSH and CDR2 LQKENI. The CDR3 totals 14 residues. V lost 3 bases to trimming and J lost 5 bases, with 13 bases between them. The CDR3 DNA is TGTGCCAGCTCACCTCAGGGGTGGGGGACTGAAGCTTTCTTT. Translated, it gives CASSPQGWGTEAFF.

The genes are TRBV5-6 and TRBJ1-1; 8 bases align to TRBD1. The CDR3 is 16 residues long. Trimming at V came to 4 bases and at J to 4 bases, leaving 12 bases not matched to a gene. In germline, CDR1 is SGHDT, CDR2 YYEEEE. The CDR3 loop reads CASSHWSPGGGTEAFF. The CDR3 DNA reads as TGTGCCAGCAGCCACTGGTCCCCAGGGGGCGGCACTGAAGCTTTCTTT.

This rearrangement joins TRBV19 to TRBJ2-2, with 14 nucleotides matching TRBD2. Losses at the gene ends were 7 bases for V and 7 bases for J; bases not matched to a gene: 11. Per germline, CDR1 LNHDA and CDR2 SQIVND (reference sequence). This CDR3 has 17 residues. The CDR3 loop is CASTGPGLAGVVGELFF. CDR3 bases: TGTGCCAGTACCGGCCCGGGACTAGCGGGAGTTGTCGGGGAGCTGTTTTTT.

The J gene is TRBJ1-5, the V gene TRBV6-6, with D possibly being TRBD1 (5 bases). V was clipped by 4 bases and J by 0 bases, with 13 bases between them. CDR1 is MNHNY, CDR2 SVGAGI, per germline (reference sequence). The length of the CDR3 is 16 residues. The CDR3 DNA follows: TGTGCCAGCAGTTTACGACAGACCCTTAGCAATCAGCCCCAGCATTTT. Amino acid sequence: CASSLRQTLSNQPQHF.

The chain recombines TRBV18 with TRBJ2-1; 8 positions agree with TRBD1. The CDR3 covers 16 residues. The V and J ends lost 0 bases and 4 bases, in that order; junction bases with no gene match: 5. From germline, CDR1 is KGHSH and CDR2 LQKENI. The CDR3: CASSPPIGQGYNEQFF. The CDR3 nucleotides are TGTGCCAGCTCACCACCAATCGGACAGGGTTACAATGAGCAGTTCTTC.

The rearrangement uses TRBV5-6 and TRBJ2-3, with D perhaps matching TRBD1 (5 bases). V was pared by 0 bases and J by 6 bases, with 11 bases between. CDR1 is SGHDT, CDR2 YYEEEE, per germline. The CDR3 totals 14 residues. In nucleotides, the CDR3 is TGTGCCAGCAGCTTGGAACAGGTTCGGGATACGCAGTATTTT. As protein: CASSLEQVRDTQYF. Drawing the rest from reference TRBV5-6 and TRBJ2-3, the complete variable domain is DAGVTQSPTHLIKTRGQQVTLRCSPKSGHDTVSWYQQALGQGPQFIFQYYEEEERQRGNFPDRFSGHQFPNYSSELNVNALLLGDSALYLCASSLEQVRDTQYFGPGTRLTVL.

The chain is built from TRBV18 and TRBJ2-1; tentative D call: TRBD2 (5 bases). This CDR3 comprises 14 residues. From germline, CDR1 is KGHSH and CDR2 LQKENI. With 5 bases removed from V and 7 bases from J, the gap between germline ends came to 15 bases. The CDR3 loop reads CASSGVVQRNEQFF. The CDR3 DNA sequence: TGTGCCAGCTCAGGAGTAGTGCAGCGGAATGAGCAGTTCTTC.

The gene calls are TRBV28 and TRBJ1-2; 11 nucleotides match TRBD1. This CDR3 is built from 15 residues. J gave up 7 bases and V 1 base, and 5 bases lay outside the gene matches. Germline CDR1 and CDR2: MDHEN and SYDVKM. The CDR3 sequence: CASSLFRTGGGGYTF. The CDR3 coding sequence is TGTGCCAGCAGTTTATTCCGGACAGGGGGCGGTGGCTACACCTTC.

The chain carries TRBV19 and TRBJ1-2; 7 nucleotides match TRBD1. CDR1 is LNHDA and CDR2 is SQIVND in the germline V gene (reference sequence). This CDR3 region has 13 residues. V shed 3 bases, J shed 8 bases, and the junction held 6 bases outside the gene matches. The CDR3 DNA is TGTGCCAGTAGTATTGACAGGGAAGACGGCTACACCTTC. Its protein product is CASSIDREDGYTF.

In terms of frequency, this clone is medium-sized. Other DNA sequences in the same sample also yield this CDR3. This chain joins TRBV4-1 and TRBJ2-1; the D gene is possibly TRBD2 (6 bases). CDR3 size: 14 residues. Germline CDR1 MGHRA, CDR2 YSYEKL. The ends were cut back, 3 bases at V and 8 bases at J, with 14 bases in the middle. The CDR3 loop reads CASSQGPGGDEQFF. In nucleotides, the CDR3 is TGCGCCAGCAGCCAGGGCCCTGGCGGGGATGAGCAGTTCTTC.

The gene calls are TRBV19 and TRBJ2-1, with 9 bases matching TRBD1. The CDR3 is 15 residues long. J was trimmed by 7 bases and V by 6 bases; bases with no gene match: 10. Germline loops: CDR1 LNHDA, CDR2 SQIVND (reference sequence). The CDR3 DNA is TGTGCCAGTAGCCCGGAGGACAGGGGCAGGAATGAGCAGTTCTTC. Encoded protein: CASSPEDRGRNEQFF.

V and J are TRBV7-9 and TRBJ1-6; 11 bases agree with TRBD1. The CDR3 consists of 16 residues. With V trimmed by 1 base and J by 9 bases, 5 bases remained unmatched. CDR1 is SEHNR, CDR2 FQNEAQ, per germline (reference sequence). The CDR3 here is CASSLDGTGGRSPLHF. DNA for the CDR3: TGTGCCAGCAGCTTAGACGGGACAGGGGGTCGTTCACCCCTCCACTTT.

This sequence joins TRBV25-1 and TRBJ2-1; D remains unclear. Germline V gives CDR1 MGHDK, CDR2 SYGVNS. The CDR3 runs 16 residues. Trimming removed 3 bases from V and 0 bases from J, with 12 bases in between. The CDR3 loop is CASSEMELSSYNEQFF. The CDR3 DNA follows: TGTGCCAGCAGTGAGATGGAGCTTAGCTCCTACAATGAGCAGTTCTTC.

This rearrangement joins TRBV9 to TRBJ2-7, with D perhaps TRBD2 (7 bases). With 2 bases removed from V and 5 bases from J, the gap between germline ends came to 11 bases. This CDR3 comprises 13 residues. The germline V gene encodes CDR1 SGDLS and CDR2 YYNGEE. Written as DNA, the CDR3 is TGTGCCAGCAGCGTTAACGGGGGGCACGAGCAGTACTTC. Residues: CASSVNGGHEQYF.